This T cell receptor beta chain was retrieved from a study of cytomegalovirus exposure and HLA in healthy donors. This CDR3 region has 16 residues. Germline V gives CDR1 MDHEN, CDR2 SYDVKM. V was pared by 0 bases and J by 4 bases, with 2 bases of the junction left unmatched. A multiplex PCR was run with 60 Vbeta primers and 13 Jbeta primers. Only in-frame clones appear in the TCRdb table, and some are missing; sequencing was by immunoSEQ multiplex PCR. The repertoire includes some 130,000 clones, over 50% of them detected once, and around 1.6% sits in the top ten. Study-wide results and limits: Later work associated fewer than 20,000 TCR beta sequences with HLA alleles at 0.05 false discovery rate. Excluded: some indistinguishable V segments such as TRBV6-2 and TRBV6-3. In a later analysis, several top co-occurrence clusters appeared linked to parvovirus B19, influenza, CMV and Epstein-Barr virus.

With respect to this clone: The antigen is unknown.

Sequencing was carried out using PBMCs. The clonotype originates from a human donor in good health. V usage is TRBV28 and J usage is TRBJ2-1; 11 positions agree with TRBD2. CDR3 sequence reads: CASSLWASGRYNEQFF. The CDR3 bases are TGTGCCAGCAGTTTATGGGCTAGCGGGAGGTACAATGAGCAGTTCTTC.